One sample yielded the 4 T cell receptor beta chains listed below, sequenced in a study of T cells expressing NK-cell markers. Reanalyzing the 5' RACE reads, TCRdb keeps one entry per CDR3 protein, without DNA. Here the sample table reports about 550,000 distinct CDR3 sequences. The sequenced sample consisted of blood T cells: a sorted CD56 or NKG2C T cell subset, CD4+ or CD8+ T cells, or bulk PBMC T cells (not recorded which). All receptors derive from a man aged 18 to 29 in good health.

This chain links TRBV5-1 with TRBJ2-1; TCRdb names TRBD1, which stays unverified in the absence of DNA. Germline V gives CDR1 SGHRS, CDR2 YFSETQ. CDR3 length: 12 residues. CDR3 in amino acids: CASSLGTGNKLF.

CDR3 residues: CASSNNSGFYNEQFF. V is TRBV11-2 and J is TRBJ2-1; TCRdb selects TRBD1, and the lack of DNA leaves this call unchecked. There are 15 residues in the CDR3. CDR1 and CDR2 from the germline V gene are SGHAT and FQNNGV.

The genes are TRBV5-1 and TRBJ2-1; TCRdb picks TRBD2, but there is no DNA to check that call. The CDR3 is 14 amino acids. Germline V gene sequence: CDR1 SGHRS, CDR2 YFSETQ. The CDR3 reads CASSSSFSGNEQFF.

The genes are TRBV11-3 and TRBJ2-3; TCRdb's D call of TRBD1 is untestable without DNA. The germline gives CDR1 SGHNT, CDR2 YENEEA. This CDR3 has 20 residues. The CDR3 sequence: CASSLVAGANRLASRDTQYF.